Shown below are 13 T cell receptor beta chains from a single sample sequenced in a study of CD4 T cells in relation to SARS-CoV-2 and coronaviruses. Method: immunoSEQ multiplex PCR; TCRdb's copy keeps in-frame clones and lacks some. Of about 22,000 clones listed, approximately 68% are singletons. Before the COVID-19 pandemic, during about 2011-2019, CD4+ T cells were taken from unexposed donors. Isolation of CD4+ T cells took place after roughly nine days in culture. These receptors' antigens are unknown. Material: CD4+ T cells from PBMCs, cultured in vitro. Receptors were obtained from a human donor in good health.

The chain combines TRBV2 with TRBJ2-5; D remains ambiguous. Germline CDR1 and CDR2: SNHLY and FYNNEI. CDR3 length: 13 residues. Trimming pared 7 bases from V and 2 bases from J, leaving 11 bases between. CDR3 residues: CASTPPAQETQYF. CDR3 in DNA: TGTGCCAGCACCCCCCCGGCACAAGAGACCCAGTACTTC.

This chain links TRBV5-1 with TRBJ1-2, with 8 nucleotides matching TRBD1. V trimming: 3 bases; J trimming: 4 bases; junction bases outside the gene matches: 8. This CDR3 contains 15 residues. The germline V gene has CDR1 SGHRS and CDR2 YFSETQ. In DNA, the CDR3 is TGCGCCAGCAGCTCACAGAACGGACAGGGCTATGGCTACACCTTC. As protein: CASSSQNGQGYGYTF. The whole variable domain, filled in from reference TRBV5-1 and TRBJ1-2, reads KAGVTQTPRYLIKTRGQQVTLSCSPISGHRSVSWYQQTPGQGLQFLFEYFSETQRNKGNFPGRFSGRQFSNSRSEMNVSTLELGDSALYLCASSSQNGQGYGYTFGSGTRLTVV.

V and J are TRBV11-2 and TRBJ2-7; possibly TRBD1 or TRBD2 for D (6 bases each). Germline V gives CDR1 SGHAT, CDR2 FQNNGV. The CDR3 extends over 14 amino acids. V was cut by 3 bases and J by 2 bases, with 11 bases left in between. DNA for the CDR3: TGTGCCAGCAGCTTCCAAGGGGGGCCCTACGAGCAGTACTTC. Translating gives CASSFQGGPYEQYF.

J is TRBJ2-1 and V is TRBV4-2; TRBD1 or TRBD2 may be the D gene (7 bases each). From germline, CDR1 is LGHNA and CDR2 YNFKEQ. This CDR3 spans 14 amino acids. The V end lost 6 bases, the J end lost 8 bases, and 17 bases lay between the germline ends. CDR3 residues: CASRSSRGRDEQFF. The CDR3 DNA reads TGTGCCAGCAGAAGTTCCAGGGGGAGGGATGAGCAGTTCTTC.

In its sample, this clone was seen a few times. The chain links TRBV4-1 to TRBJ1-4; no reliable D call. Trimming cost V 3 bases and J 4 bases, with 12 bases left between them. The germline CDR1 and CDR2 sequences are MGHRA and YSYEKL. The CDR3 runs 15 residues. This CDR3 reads CASSHHGLINEKLFF. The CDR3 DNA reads TGCGCCAGCAGCCACCACGGACTCATTAATGAAAAACTGTTTTTT.

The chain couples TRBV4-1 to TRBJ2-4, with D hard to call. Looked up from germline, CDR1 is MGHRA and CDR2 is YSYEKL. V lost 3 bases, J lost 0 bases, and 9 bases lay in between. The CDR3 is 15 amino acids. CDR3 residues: CASSQLGLAKNIQYF. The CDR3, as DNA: TGCGCCAGCAGCCAGTTGGGTCTAGCCAAAAACATTCAGTACTTC.

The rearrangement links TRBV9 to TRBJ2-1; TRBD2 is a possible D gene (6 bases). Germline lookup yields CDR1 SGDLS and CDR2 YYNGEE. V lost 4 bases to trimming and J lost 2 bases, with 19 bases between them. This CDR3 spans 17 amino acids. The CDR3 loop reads CASSPRSTGDAYNEQFF. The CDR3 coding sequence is TGTGCCAGCAGCCCTCGTAGTACGGGAGATGCCTACAATGAGCAGTTCTTC.

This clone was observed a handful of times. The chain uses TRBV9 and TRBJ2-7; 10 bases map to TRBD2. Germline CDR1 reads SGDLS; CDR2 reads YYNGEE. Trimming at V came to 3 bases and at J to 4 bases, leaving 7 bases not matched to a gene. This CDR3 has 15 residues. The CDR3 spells CASSAASGSSYEQYF. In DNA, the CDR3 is TGTGCCAGCAGCGCCGCTAGCGGGAGTTCGTACGAGCAGTACTTC.

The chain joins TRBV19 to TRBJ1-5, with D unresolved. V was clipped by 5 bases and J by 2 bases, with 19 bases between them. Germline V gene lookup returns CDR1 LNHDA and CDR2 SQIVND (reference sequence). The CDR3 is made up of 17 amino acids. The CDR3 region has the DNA TGTGCCAGTAGTTTGACCTTGGTGGGTAACGGCAATCAGCCCCAGCATTTT. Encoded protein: CASSLTLVGNGNQPQHF.

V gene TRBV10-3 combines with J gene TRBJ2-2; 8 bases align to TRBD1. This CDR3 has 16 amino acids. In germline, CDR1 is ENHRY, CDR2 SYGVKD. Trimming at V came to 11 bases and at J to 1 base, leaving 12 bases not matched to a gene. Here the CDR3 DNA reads TGTGCCGACAACCCGCCGGGGACAGGGAACACCGGGGAGCTGTTTTTT. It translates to CADNPPGTGNTGELFF.

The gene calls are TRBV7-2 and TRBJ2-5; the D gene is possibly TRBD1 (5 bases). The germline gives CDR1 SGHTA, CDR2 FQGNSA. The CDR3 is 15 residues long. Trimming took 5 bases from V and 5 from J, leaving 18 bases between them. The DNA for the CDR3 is TGTGCCAGCAGCGTAAGCAGGGTTACCGTCGAGACCCAGTACTTC. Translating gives CASSVSRVTVETQYF.

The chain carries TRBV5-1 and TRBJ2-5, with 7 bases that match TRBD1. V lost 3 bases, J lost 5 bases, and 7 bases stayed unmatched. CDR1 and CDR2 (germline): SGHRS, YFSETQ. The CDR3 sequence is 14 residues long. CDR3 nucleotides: TGCGCCAGCAGCTGGGGGACAGTCGAGGAGACCCAGTACTTC. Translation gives CASSWGTVEETQYF.

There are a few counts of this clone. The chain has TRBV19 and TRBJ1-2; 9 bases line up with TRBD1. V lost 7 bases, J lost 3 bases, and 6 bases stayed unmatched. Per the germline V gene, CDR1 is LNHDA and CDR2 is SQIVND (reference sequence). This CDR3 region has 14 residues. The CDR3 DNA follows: TGTGCCAGTATCGGGACAGGGTCGGACTATGGCTACACCTTC. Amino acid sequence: CASIGTGSDYGYTF.